A single sample gave rise to the 27 T cell receptor beta chains below, sequenced in a study of blood T cell repertoires in COVID-19 (dated by TCRdb to the early 2020s). Preparation of the library involved the immunoSEQ multiplex PCR assay. TCRdb provides this immuneACCESS table in a form limited to in-frame rearrangements. Some clones are lacking; in checked studies, under half of them reflect an unresolved V gene, and why the rest are absent is not known. The sample data list 200,000 or so clones, and around three quarters of these were observed just once. Around 5.8% of the sample is in the top ten clones. The sequenced sample consisted of peripheral blood. The receptors were gathered from a woman between 65 and 79 years old with acute or convalescent COVID-19.

This clone was seen a handful of times. The chain employs TRBV2 and TRBJ1-1; D is uncertain. The germline V gene encodes CDR1 SNHLY and CDR2 FYNNEI. The CDR3 runs 15 residues. Trimming pared 5 bases from V and 4 bases from J, leaving 17 bases between. The CDR3 sequence is CASSPDPPSRTEAFF. The CDR3 DNA is TGTGCCAGCAGTCCCGATCCCCCTAGTCGCACTGAAGCTTTCTTT.

This clone has more than one count but fewer than ten. The V call is TRBV28, the J call TRBJ2-1, with 15 bases lining up with TRBD2. The germline V gene has CDR1 MDHEN and CDR2 SYDVKM. The CDR3 is made up of 20 amino acids. With V trimmed by 4 bases and J by 6 bases, 16 bases remained unmatched. The CDR3 nucleotides read TGTGCCAGCAGTTCCCGGACTAGCGGGAGGGCCAGAGATGAACGCAATGAGCAGTTCTTC. Its protein product is CASSSRTSGRARDERNEQFF.

The chain combines TRBV5-4 with TRBJ2-2; D possibly corresponds to TRBD1 (5 bases). V was shortened by 3 bases and J by 8 bases, with 17 bases between the two germline ends. Germline CDR1 SGHNT, CDR2 YYREEE (reference sequence). The length of the CDR3 is 15 residues. The CDR3 DNA reads TGTGCCAGCAGCTATCAGGGAACCCTTCTGGGGGAGCTGTTTTTT. Translated, it gives CASSYQGTLLGELFF.

The chain is built from TRBV5-4 and TRBJ2-2, with 7 bases aligning to TRBD1. The V gene end was trimmed by 3 bases and the J gene end by 0 bases; junction bases not matched to a gene: 8. Germline V CDR1 and CDR2: SGHNT, YYREEE (reference sequence). The length of the CDR3 is 17 residues. CDR3 nucleotide sequence: TGTGCCAGCAGCTCCGGGTACAGGGGCGCGAACACCGGGGAGCTGTTTTTT. It encodes CASSSGYRGANTGELFF.

This clone was counted a few times. The V and J genes are TRBV19 and TRBJ2-7; maybe TRBD2 (6 bases). Germline assignment: CDR1 LNHDA and CDR2 SQIVND (reference sequence). V gave up 5 bases and J gave up 3 bases, with 17 bases separating them. The length of the CDR3 is 15 residues. The CDR3 protein is CASSRAGTYSYEQYF. The CDR3 DNA reads as TGTGCCAGTAGTCGCGCCGGGACTTATAGCTACGAGCAGTACTTC.

The chain couples TRBV3-1 (or the pseudogene TRBV3-2) to TRBJ1-3; D not resolved. The CDR3 is 15 amino acids. The germline gives CDR1 LGHDT, CDR2 YNNKEL (reference sequence). Trimming pared 0 bases from V and 0 bases from J, leaving 6 bases between. CDR3 coding DNA: TGTGCCAGCAGCCAAGACTCCGGCTCTGGAAACACCATATATTTT. This encodes CASSQDSGSGNTIYF.

This chain uses TRBV5-1 with TRBJ1-5, with a weak D call TRBD1 (5 bases). V lost 0 bases, J lost 8 bases, and 9 bases lay in between. The CDR3 runs to 13 residues. Germline CDR1 SGHRS, CDR2 YFSETQ. DNA of the CDR3: TGCGCCAGCAGCTTGGGGGGCTCTGAGCCCCAGCATTTT. Translation gives CASSLGGSEPQHF.

V is TRBV29-1 and J is TRBJ1-1; 7 positions match TRBD1. The V and J ends lost 5 bases and 0 bases, in that order; junction bases with no gene match: 6. The CDR3 covers 14 residues. Germline-derived CDR1 and CDR2 are SQVTM and ANQGSEA. The CDR3 DNA is TGCAGCGTTTTGGGACAGTCCATGAACACTGAAGCTTTCTTT. Amino acids: CSVLGQSMNTEAFF. The variable domain in full, with the rest retrieved from reference TRBV29-1 and TRBJ1-1, is SAVISQKPSRDICQRGTSLTIQCQVDSQVTMMFWYRQQPGQSLTLIATANQGSEATYESGFVIDKFPISRPNLTFSTLTVSNMSPEDSSIYLCSVLGQSMNTEAFFGQGTRLTVV.

This clone was seen once. The chain joins TRBV7-2 to TRBJ1-6; D uncertain. The CDR3 runs to 15 residues. The germline V gene has CDR1 SGHTA and CDR2 FQGNSA. The V and J ends lost 5 bases and 6 bases respectively, with 14 bases between them. The CDR3 coding sequence is TGTGCCAGCAGCCTAGGTAGTCCCTCTAATTCACCCCTCCACTTT. Its protein is CASSLGSPSNSPLHF.

The chain joins TRBV6-5 to TRBJ2-3, with 7 bases aligning to TRBD2. The CDR3 is 15 residues long. With 5 bases clipped from V and 2 bases from J, the junction kept 7 bases outside the gene matches. In germline, CDR1 is MNHEY, CDR2 SVGAGI. The CDR3 coding sequence is TGTGCCAGCAGTCGGGGGGTGGGGACCACAGATACGCAGTATTTT. Translation: CASSRGVGTTDTQYF.

The CDR3 region has the DNA TGCAGCGCGCCCGGGCTAGCGGGCGCTTACAATGAGCAGTTCTTC. Its protein is CSAPGLAGAYNEQFF. The rearrangement uses TRBV29-1 and TRBJ2-1; 8 bases align to TRBD2. Per the germline V gene, CDR1 is SQVTM and CDR2 is ANQGSEA. The length of the CDR3 is 15 residues. After removal of 7 bases from V and 4 bases from J, the junction contained 12 bases not matched to a gene.

This clone was seen once. This sequence joins TRBV11-2 and TRBJ2-7, with unresolved D. Looked up from germline, CDR1 is SGHAT and CDR2 is FQNNGV. Between the trimmed V and J ends, which lost 5 bases and 2 bases, there was a span of 13 bases. This CDR3 has 14 residues. This CDR3 reads CASSDGSQAYEQYF. CDR3 DNA: TGTGCCAGCAGCGACGGATCTCAGGCCTACGAGCAGTACTTC.

This sequence joins TRBV30 and TRBJ1-5, with D possibly being TRBD1 (6 bases). Germline V gene lookup returns CDR1 GTSNPN and CDR2 SVGIG (reference sequence). The CDR3 totals 16 residues. V lost 0 bases to trimming and J lost 2 bases, with 14 bases between them. The CDR3 bases are TGTGCCTGGAGTGTACGGAGGGGGGGTGGCAATCAGCCCCAGCATTTT. It yields the protein CAWSVRRGGGNQPQHF.

The chain couples TRBV9 to TRBJ1-1; no clear D gene. Germline CDR1 reads SGDLS; CDR2 reads YYNGEE. The CDR3 covers 12 residues. Trimming shortened V by 4 bases and J by 0 bases, and 4 bases separated the two germline ends. In nucleotides, the CDR3 is TGTGCCAGCAGCCAAATGAACACTGAAGCTTTCTTT. Its protein product is CASSQMNTEAFF.

This clone occurred a few times. The chain is built from TRBV11-3 and TRBJ2-3, with D perhaps TRBD2 (6 bases). The CDR3 has 14 residues. V dropped 3 bases and J dropped 4 bases, with 11 bases sitting between them. Germline loops: CDR1 SGHNT, CDR2 YENEEA. The CDR3 DNA sequence: TGTGCCAGCAGCTTGCGGGATGGGGCAGATACGCAGTATTTT. Its protein is CASSLRDGADTQYF.

The chain employs TRBV12-3 or TRBV12-4 and TRBJ1-5, with D possibly TRBD1 on 5 matching bases. The V end lost 3 bases, the J end lost 7 bases, and 10 bases lay between the germline ends. The CDR3 sequence is 13 residues long. The CDR3 nucleotides read TGTGCCAGCAGTTTGGGGGAGGGGCAGCCCCAGCATTTT. The encoded protein is CASSLGEGQPQHF.

The rearrangement joins TRBV29-1 to TRBJ2-3; the match to TRBD1 covers 9 bases. Trimming took 7 bases from V and 5 from J; bases not matched to a gene: 10. Germline loops: CDR1 SQVTM, CDR2 ANQGSEA. The CDR3 runs 14 residues. This CDR3 is CSATRQGEGDTQYF. CDR3 nucleotides: TGCAGCGCCACAAGACAGGGGGAGGGAGATACGCAGTATTTT.

The rearrangement uses TRBV2 and TRBJ2-7, with D unresolved. The CDR3 has 11 amino acids. V shed 4 bases and J shed 7 bases, with 8 bases lying between them. Germline V gives CDR1 SNHLY, CDR2 FYNNEI. The CDR3 nucleotides read TGTGCCAGCAGTGGTCAGTCTGAGCAGTACTTC. As protein: CASSGQSEQYF.

The gene calls are TRBV24-1 and TRBJ2-7, with 7 nucleotides matching TRBD1. Germline V lookup: CDR1 KGHDR, CDR2 SFDVKD. The junction had 6 bases not matched to a gene; V was cut back by 6 bases and J by 2 bases. CDR3 length: 14 residues. The DNA of the CDR3 is TGTGCCACCAGTCGGACAGGTTCTACCTACGAGCAGTACTTC. This encodes CATSRTGSTYEQYF.

V gene TRBV29-1 combines with J gene TRBJ2-7; TRBD2 matches at 12 bases. Germline CDR1 is SQVTM and CDR2 is ANQGSEA. V was clipped by 4 bases and J by 5 bases; unmatched bases: 0. CDR3 length equals 12 residues. This chain's CDR3 is CSVGLAGDEQYF. CDR3 DNA sequence: TGCAGCGTTGGACTAGCGGGAGACGAGCAGTACTTC.

The rearrangement uses TRBV18 and TRBJ2-5; D is unresolved. The V gene's germline CDR1 is KGHSH and CDR2 LQKENI. Trimming pared 5 bases from V and 3 bases from J, leaving 4 bases between. The CDR3 loop spans 11 amino acids. The CDR3 nucleotides are TGTGCCAGCTCATTAGAAGAGACCCAGTACTTC. Its translation is CASSLEETQYF.

The chain couples TRBV15 to TRBJ2-7; D gene uncertain. CDR3 length equals 14 residues. Germline CDR1 reads LNHNV; CDR2 reads YYDKDF (reference sequence). V gave up 0 bases and J gave up 3 bases, with 9 bases separating them. CDR3 protein: CATSRDRINYEQYF. As DNA, the CDR3 is TGTGCCACCAGCAGAGACAGGATAAACTACGAGCAGTACTTC. Variable domain in full (rest from reference TRBV15 and TRBJ2-7): DAMVIQNPRYQVTQFGKPVTLSCSQTLNHNVMYWYQQKSSQAPKLLFHYYDKDFNNEADTPDNFQSRRPNTSFCFLDIRSPGLGDTAMYLCATSRDRINYEQYFGPGTRLTVT.

The chain has TRBV3-1 (or the pseudogene TRBV3-2) and TRBJ2-7, with TRBD2 as a possible D gene (6 bases). V lost 1 base to trimming and J lost 3 bases, with 10 bases between them. CDR3 length equals 14 residues. Germline loops: CDR1 LGHDT, CDR2 YNNKEL (reference sequence). The CDR3: CASSQARDGYEQYF. The CDR3 bases are TGTGCCAGCAGCCAAGCGCGGGACGGCTACGAGCAGTACTTC.

The DNA for the CDR3 is TGTGCCAGCACTACCGGACTAGCGGGCCGCACAGATACGCAGTATTTT. Protein product: CASTTGLAGRTDTQYF. V and J are TRBV6-6 and TRBJ2-3; TRBD2 matches 11 bases. The V gene's germline CDR1 is MNHNY and CDR2 SVGAGI (reference sequence). CDR3 length: 16 residues. J was trimmed by 1 base and V by 7 bases; bases with no gene match: 7.

The chain links TRBV3-1 (or the pseudogene TRBV3-2) to TRBJ2-7; perhaps TRBD2 as D (5 bases). CDR1 and CDR2 from the germline V gene are LGHDT and YNNKEL (reference sequence). V was cut by 5 bases and J by 3 bases, with 20 bases left in between. The CDR3 length is 16 residues. Here the CDR3 reads CASSSTRTGIVYEQYF. Written as DNA, the CDR3 is TGTGCCAGCAGCTCTACTCGGACGGGGATCGTCTACGAGCAGTACTTC.

The chain couples TRBV24-1 to TRBJ2-2; D perhaps matches TRBD1 (6 bases). V dropped 7 bases and J dropped 1 base, with 12 bases sitting between them. CDR1 and CDR2 from the germline V gene are KGHDR and SFDVKD. The CDR3 has 15 amino acids. CDR3 in DNA: TGTGCCACCAGGCCCGAGACAGGGAACACCGGGGAGCTGTTTTTT. This sequence encodes CATRPETGNTGELFF.

This rearrangement joins TRBV2 to TRBJ1-4, with D possibly TRBD1 on 5 matching bases. The V end was cut by 3 bases, the J end by 8 bases, with 13 bases between. The germline gives CDR1 SNHLY, CDR2 FYNNEI. This CDR3 comprises 14 residues. CDR3: CASSDQGLKEKLFF. CDR3 in DNA: TGTGCCAGCAGTGACCAGGGTTTGAAGGAAAAACTGTTTTTT. Filled out from reference TRBV2 and TRBJ1-4, the complete variable domain reads EPEVTQTPSHQVTQMGQEVILRCVPISNHLYFYWYRQILGQKVEFLVSFYNNEISEKSEIFDDQFSVERPDGSNFTLKIRSTKLEDSAMYFCASSDQGLKEKLFFGSGTQLSVL.